This T cell receptor beta chain was observed in a study of shared clonotypes between healthy human individuals. Study results and caveats: The small donor group covered limited genetic and exposure diversity. Researchers sampled only blood; tissue repertoires likely differ. Larger estimated richness was generally recorded for naive subsets relative to memory subsets. Clonotype sharing levels among donors were expected to vary with sequencing depth.

Per the germline V gene, CDR1 is SNHLY and CDR2 is FYNNEI. J lost 5 bases, V lost 6 bases, and 6 bases had no gene match. The CDR3 has 13 residues. Naive CD8 cells lacked CD45RO and underwent positive selection for CCR7, leaving out terminally differentiated effector memory CD45RA+ cells. This clone was detected once. The antigen is undetermined. Sequencing was performed with immunoSEQ multiplex PCR; in TCRdb, only in-frame clones are kept and a portion is missing. Counted here are under 2,000,000 clones, approximately 95% occurring once; the ten biggest clones make up around 1%. Sequenced input: naive CD8+ T cells sorted from blood. This chain uses TRBV2 with TRBJ2-5, with 7 bases fitting TRBD1. The clonotype originates from a man younger than 35 in good health. CDR3 sequence (DNA): TGTGCCAGCAGGGCCCAGGGGGTGGAGACCCAGTACTTC. Protein: CASRAQGVETQYF.